The present entry profiles one TCR beta chain with its context. Its specificity is not known. The data are from a study of T cell repertoires in ileal Crohn's disease. The time point: neoterminal ileum biopsy at postoperative endoscopy, about 6 months after surgery. Trimming shortened V by 4 bases and J by 6 bases, and 10 bases separated the two germline ends. The CDR3 is 13 residues long. Germline values: CDR1 WNHNN, CDR2 SYGVQD (reference sequence). Sequenced by immunoSEQ multiplex PCR; TCRdb stores in-frame clones only, minus some. Counted here are about 1,500 clones, 80% to 90% occurring once; the ten biggest clones make up over 12%. General study points: Postoperative endoscopy occurred within one year, median about 6.9 months. Compared with CD4 T cells, sorted CD8 cells carried more expanded clones.

This chain connects TRBV10-1 to TRBJ2-1; perhaps TRBD2 as D (6 bases). This TCR derives from an adult with Crohn's disease. The sequenced sample was ileal tissue. CDR3: CASSAQAGNEQFF. CDR3 nucleotide sequence: TGCGCCAGCAGTGCTCAAGCGGGCAATGAGCAGTTCTTC.